This T cell receptor beta chain was identified in a study of blood T cell repertoires in COVID-19. J gave up 1 base and V 0 bases, and 4 bases lay outside the gene matches. The CDR3 has 15 amino acids. Germline values: CDR1 SGHNT, CDR2 YYREEE (reference sequence). The data were produced by immunoSEQ multiplex PCR, yet TCRdb's version contains in-frame clones alone and is incomplete. Seen here are about 320,000 clones, about nine tenths observed once, and the top ten hold around 2.5%. This study enrolled people aged roughly 18 to 89 from about 24 US geographic areas. Cohort allocation depended upon clinical history that participants reported. Donors of Cohort 3 who recovered were those that had two negative PCRs, clearance, or symptom resolution.

The chain combines TRBV5-4 with TRBJ2-7, with 7 bases matching TRBD1. The sequence was obtained from a man in his 60s who had recovered from COVID-19. The specimen sequenced was PBMCs or T cells enriched from blood (not recorded which). The CDR3 sequence is CASSLDRTGSYEQYF. As DNA, the CDR3 is TGTGCCAGCAGCTTGGACAGGACAGGTTCCTACGAGCAGTACTTC. Full variable domain (outside the CDR3, taken from reference TRBV5-4 and TRBJ2-7): ETGVTQSPTHLIKTRGQQVTLRCSSQSGHNTVSWYQQALGQGPQFIFQYYREEENGRGNFPPRFSGLQFPNYSSELNVNALELDDSALYLCASSLDRTGSYEQYFGPGTRLTVT.